The 8 T cell receptor beta chains reported below all come from one sample, sequenced in a study of blood T cell repertoires in COVID-19. TCRdb's copy holds only in-frame clones and misses some; the assay was immunoSEQ multiplex PCR. The sample includes fewer than 30,000 clones, approximately 87% of them seen just once. The specimen sequenced was peripheral blood. The source is a man between 65 and 85 years old with active COVID-19.

This chain links TRBV7-2 with TRBJ1-1; no clear D gene. The V end was cut by 2 bases, the J end by 2 bases, with 6 bases between. The CDR3 sequence is 13 residues long. Germline CDR1 and CDR2: SGHTA and FQGNSA. In DNA, the CDR3 is TGTGCCAGCAGCTTAACGGTTAACACTGAAGCTTTCTTT. Translated: CASSLTVNTEAFF.

The chain recombines TRBV10-2 with TRBJ2-7; D is uncertain. Germline CDR1 reads WSHSY; CDR2 reads SAAADI. V lost 3 bases and J lost 0, with 9 bases in between. The CDR3 totals 14 residues. The CDR3 region is CASSDQTSSYEQYF. The CDR3 nucleotides read TGCGCCAGCAGTGATCAGACATCCTCCTACGAGCAGTACTTC.

This sequence joins TRBV9 and TRBJ2-2; D might be TRBD2 (7 bases). The length of the CDR3 is 16 residues. Germline V gene sequence: CDR1 SGDLS, CDR2 YYNGEE. Trimming shortened V by 0 bases and J by 9 bases, and 18 bases separated the two germline ends. CDR3 in DNA: TGTGCCAGCAGCGTAGGGGCGGGGGCCGCCCAACGGGAGCTGTTTTTT. Its translation is CASSVGAGAAQRELFF.

The rearrangement uses TRBV12-2 and TRBJ1-6; TRBD1, the D gene given by the table, was not confirmed from the DNA. TRBV12-2 is a recognized pseudogene. The CDR3 covers 17 residues. The CDR3 reads CASRSKGQGAYNSPLHF. As DNA, the CDR3 is TGTGCAAGTCGCTCAAAAGGACAGGGGGCCTATAATTCACCCCTCCACTTT.

The chain combines TRBV28 with TRBJ2-7; 12 bases are shared with TRBD1. The CDR3 length is 16 residues. With 5 bases clipped from V and 0 bases from J, the junction kept 5 bases outside the gene matches. Per germline, CDR1 MDHEN and CDR2 SYDVKM. This chain's CDR3 is CASSTGTGGTSYEQYF. Written as DNA, the CDR3 is TGTGCCAGCAGTACTGGGACAGGGGGCACCTCCTACGAGCAGTACTTC.

The chain recombines TRBV6-6 with TRBJ1-5, with 7 bases identical to TRBD1. CDR1 and CDR2 from the germline V gene are MNHNY and SVGAGI (reference sequence). The CDR3 runs 23 residues. With V trimmed by 6 bases and J by 0 bases, 29 bases remained unmatched. CDR3 DNA sequence: TGTGCCAGCAGGCGATGGACAGGAAGGACTGATGAGGAAAGTTTGTATAGCAATCAGCCCCAGCATTTT. It specifies CASRRWTGRTDEESLYSNQPQHF.

The J gene is TRBJ2-7, the V gene TRBV5-1, with a possible D match to TRBD1 (6 bases). The germline V gene encodes CDR1 SGHRS and CDR2 YFSETQ. V lost 0 bases and J 5 bases, leaving 6 bases between the germline ends. The CDR3 spans 12 residues. CDR3 sequence: CASSLDRDEQYF. DNA for the CDR3: TGCGCCAGCAGCTTGGACAGGGACGAGCAGTACTTC.

The gene calls are TRBV5-1 and TRBJ2-7, with 8 positions matching TRBD1. The germline V gene has CDR1 SGHRS and CDR2 YFSETQ. Trimming took 4 bases from V and 0 from J; bases not matched to a gene: 6. The CDR3 consists of 15 residues. CDR3 residues: CASSIQGGLSYEQYF. CDR3 DNA sequence: TGCGCCAGCAGCATACAGGGGGGCCTCTCCTACGAGCAGTACTTC. The variable domain in full, completed from reference TRBV5-1 and TRBJ2-7, reads KAGVTQTPRYLIKTRGQQVTLSCSPISGHRSVSWYQQTPGQGLQFLFEYFSETQRNKGNFPGRFSGRQFSNSRSEMNVSTLELGDSALYLCASSIQGGLSYEQYFGPGTRLTVT.